The 27 T cell receptor beta chains reported below all come from one sample, sequenced in a study of blood T cell repertoires in COVID-19. TCRdb's table, derived via immunoSEQ multiplex PCR, lists solely in-frame clones and lacks some. The table shows around 97,000 clones, with approximately 84% occurring only once. Material: peripheral blood. These receptors all stem from a human donor in a cohort sampled during active COVID-19.

The chain has TRBV4-1 and TRBJ1-1, with D unresolved. The CDR3 has 15 residues. The V and J ends lost 1 base and 0 bases respectively, with 9 bases between them. Per germline, CDR1 MGHRA and CDR2 YSYEKL. In DNA form, the CDR3 reads TGCGCCAGCAGCCAAGTTGCACAGATGAACACTGAAGCTTTCTTT. This sequence encodes CASSQVAQMNTEAFF.

The chain carries TRBV5-4 and TRBJ2-2, with 8 positions matching TRBD1. Trimming took 4 bases from V and 4 from J; bases not matched to a gene: 6. Germline values: CDR1 SGHNT, CDR2 YYREEE (reference sequence). This CDR3 spans 15 amino acids. The CDR3 loop is CASSNTRGPTGELFF. The CDR3 DNA reads TGTGCCAGCAGCAACACCAGGGGGCCCACCGGGGAGCTGTTTTTT. Drawing the rest from reference TRBV5-4 and TRBJ2-2, the complete variable domain is ETGVTQSPTHLIKTRGQQVTLRCSSQSGHNTVSWYQQALGQGPQFIFQYYREEENGRGNFPPRFSGLQFPNYSSELNVNALELDDSALYLCASSNTRGPTGELFFGEGSRLTVL.

The chain carries TRBV5-4 and TRBJ1-4; possible D gene TRBD1, 6 bases. The CDR3 extends over 16 amino acids. V was cut by 4 bases and J by 7 bases, with 20 bases left in between. CDR1 and CDR2 (germline): SGHNT, YYREEE (reference sequence). CDR3 sequence: CASSNSNREEAEKLFF. The CDR3 DNA is TGTGCCAGCAGCAACTCCAACAGGGAAGAAGCTGAAAAACTGTTTTTT.

This clone was counted a single time. The rearrangement links TRBV6-5 to TRBJ2-7; 12 nucleotides agree with TRBD2. The V gene end was trimmed by 5 bases and the J gene end by 3 bases; junction bases not matched to a gene: 5. The length of the CDR3 is 15 residues. CDR1 and CDR2 from the germline V gene are MNHEY and SVGAGI. DNA for the CDR3: TGTGCCAGCAGTCAACTAGCGGGAGGTTTCTACGAGCAGTACTTC. This gives the protein CASSQLAGGFYEQYF.

The chain recombines TRBV29-1 with TRBJ2-7, with 11 bases matching TRBD2. The CDR3 is 14 residues long. V lost 7 bases, J lost 3 bases, and 8 bases stayed unmatched. Germline values: CDR1 SQVTM, CDR2 ANQGSEA. CDR3 in amino acids: CSAINLAGGYEQYF. The CDR3, as DNA: TGCAGCGCAATAAACCTAGCGGGGGGCTACGAGCAGTACTTC.

This clone was found a few times. This rearrangement joins TRBV9 to TRBJ2-7; TRBD1 might be the D (5 bases). The CDR3 has 14 residues. Germline V gene data show CDR1 as SGDLS and CDR2 as YYNGEE. V was pared by 0 bases and J by 2 bases, with 9 bases between. CDR3 nucleotides: TGTGCCAGCAGCGTAGATGACAGCCCCTACGAGCAGTACTTC. Its protein is CASSVDDSPYEQYF.

This clone has only one observation. V usage is TRBV6-1 and J usage is TRBJ1-4; no clear D. This CDR3 has 14 residues. Trimming shortened V by 3 bases and J by 6 bases, and 11 bases separated the two germline ends. Germline V lookup: CDR1 MNHNS, CDR2 SASEGT. CDR3 nucleotide sequence: TGTGCCAGCAGTGAGAGAGGAGGGTATGAAAAACTGTTTTTT. It encodes CASSERGGYEKLFF.

This clone was recorded a few times. The gene calls are TRBV20-1 and TRBJ2-7; D may be TRBD2 (5 bases). The germline CDR1 and CDR2 sequences are DFQATT and SNEGSKA (reference sequence). Trimming left V 3 bases short and J 1 base short, with 10 bases between. The CDR3 runs 13 residues. The CDR3 region is CSASPAGSYEQYF. The CDR3, as DNA: TGCAGTGCTAGTCCGGCGGGTTCCTACGAGCAGTACTTC.

Only one count was recorded for this clone. The V gene is TRBV5-6, the J gene TRBJ2-1; TRBD2 might be the D (5 bases). The CDR3 totals 13 residues. Per germline, CDR1 SGHDT and CDR2 YYEEEE. V shed 4 bases and J shed 10 bases, with 15 bases lying between them. For the CDR3, the DNA is TGTGCCAGCAGCGAACAAGGAGGTTGGGAGCAGTTCTTC. It codes for CASSEQGGWEQFF.

The V call is TRBV18, the J call TRBJ1-3, with TRBD1 as a possible D gene (5 bases). The CDR3 runs to 15 residues. Germline V gives CDR1 KGHSH, CDR2 LQKENI. Trimming stripped 3 bases from V and 4 bases from J, with 13 bases between. The CDR3 loop is CASSPGLRRGNTIYF. CDR3 bases: TGTGCCAGCTCACCGGGACTCCGGAGAGGAAACACCATATATTTT.

The chain joins TRBV28 to TRBJ1-1; 11 nucleotides agree with TRBD1. CDR3 length: 17 residues. Germline V gene data show CDR1 as MDHEN and CDR2 as SYDVKM. V was pared by 3 bases and J by 11 bases, with 17 bases of the junction left unmatched. CDR3 protein: CASSLQKYGTGGTSAFF. DNA for the CDR3: TGTGCCAGCAGTTTGCAAAAATACGGGACAGGGGGTACGTCGGCTTTCTTT.

This chain uses TRBV7-9 with TRBJ2-7, with TRBD1 matching 7 bases. Germline CDR1 reads SEHNR; CDR2 reads FQNEAQ (reference sequence). The CDR3 extends over 14 amino acids. The V segment lost 10 bases and the J segment 2 bases; nucleotides outside the gene matches: 11. CDR3 protein: CAIANRDSTYEQYF. The CDR3 DNA follows: TGTGCCATCGCGAACCGGGACAGTACCTACGAGCAGTACTTC.

This clone was observed a handful of times. The V and J genes are TRBV5-6 and TRBJ1-3, with a weak D call TRBD1 (5 bases). The CDR3 length is 17 residues. Germline V lookup: CDR1 SGHDT, CDR2 YYEEEE. V lost 0 bases and J 0 bases, leaving 13 bases between the germline ends. CDR3 residues: CASSLAWGGYSGNTIYF. CDR3 bases: TGTGCCAGCAGCTTGGCCTGGGGCGGATACTCTGGAAACACCATATATTTT.

The chain recombines TRBV2 with TRBJ2-5, with D perhaps TRBD2 (6 bases). V lost 3 bases to trimming and J lost 5 bases, with 7 bases between them. This CDR3 is built from 12 residues. Germline assignment: CDR1 SNHLY and CDR2 FYNNEI. This chain's CDR3 is CASSDGGETQYF. The CDR3 DNA is TGTGCCAGCAGTGACGGGGGTGAGACCCAGTACTTC. The whole variable domain, filled in from reference TRBV2 and TRBJ2-5, reads EPEVTQTPSHQVTQMGQEVILRCVPISNHLYFYWYRQILGQKVEFLVSFYNNEISEKSEIFDDQFSVERPDGSNFTLKIRSTKLEDSAMYFCASSDGGETQYFGPGTRLLVL.

The chain uses TRBV19 and TRBJ2-1; D might be TRBD1 (5 bases). Germline V CDR1 and CDR2: LNHDA, SQIVND (reference sequence). Trimming pared 3 bases from V and 8 bases from J, leaving 11 bases between. This CDR3 is 13 amino acids long. CDR3 nucleotides: TGTGCCAGTAGTATGGGAACGACAGATGAGCAGTTCTTC. Residues: CASSMGTTDEQFF.

This rearrangement joins TRBV2 to TRBJ2-5; D is perhaps TRBD1 (7 bases). Trimming took off 4 bases at V and 5 bases at J, with 20 bases between the two ends. Germline CDR1 SNHLY, CDR2 FYNNEI. This CDR3 region has 16 residues. The CDR3 nucleotides read TGTGCCAGCAGTGGTGGGACAGCGGGCAGTGTTGAGACCCAGTACTTC. It specifies CASSGGTAGSVETQYF. Looking up the rest from reference TRBV2 and TRBJ2-5 gives the full variable domain: EPEVTQTPSHQVTQMGQEVILRCVPISNHLYFYWYRQILGQKVEFLVSFYNNEISEKSEIFDDQFSVERPDGSNFTLKIRSTKLEDSAMYFCASSGGTAGSVETQYFGPGTRLLVL.

The J gene is TRBJ1-1, the V gene TRBV2; weak D call: TRBD1 (6 bases). Trimming cost V 2 bases and J 5 bases, with 12 bases left between them. The CDR3 runs to 14 residues. Germline loops: CDR1 SNHLY, CDR2 FYNNEI. The CDR3 is CASSENRASTEAFF. The DNA of the CDR3 is TGTGCCAGCAGTGAAAACAGGGCCTCTACTGAAGCTTTCTTT. The whole variable domain, filled in from reference TRBV2 and TRBJ1-1, reads EPEVTQTPSHQVTQMGQEVILRCVPISNHLYFYWYRQILGQKVEFLVSFYNNEISEKSEIFDDQFSVERPDGSNFTLKIRSTKLEDSAMYFCASSENRASTEAFFGQGTRLTVV.

V usage is TRBV10-3 and J usage is TRBJ2-2; 7 bases agree with TRBD1. Germline CDR1 reads ENHRY; CDR2 reads SYGVKD. V lost 6 bases and J lost 0; bases outside the gene matches: 1. The CDR3 has 14 residues. The DNA for the CDR3 is TGTGCCATCAGGGGGACAGCGAACACCGGGGAGCTGTTTTTT. It specifies CAIRGTANTGELFF.

The chain uses TRBV5-1 and TRBJ2-7, with D perhaps matching TRBD1 or TRBD2 (5 bases each). V dropped 4 bases and J dropped 1 base, with 15 bases sitting between them. Germline V gene sequence: CDR1 SGHRS, CDR2 YFSETQ. The CDR3 has 15 residues. The CDR3 nucleotides read TGCGCCAGCAGCCTGGGACCGTCGGGATCCTACGAGCAGTACTTC. It specifies CASSLGPSGSYEQYF.

The chain has TRBV6-5 and TRBJ2-1; a weak D match, TRBD1 (5 bases). CDR3 length equals 15 residues. CDR1 and CDR2 (germline): MNHEY, SVGAGI. Trimming shortened V by 0 bases and J by 1 base, and 7 bases separated the two germline ends. The CDR3 DNA sequence: TGTGCCAGCAGTTACTCAGCAGGGTCCTACAATGAGCAGTTCTTC. This encodes CASSYSAGSYNEQFF.

The V and J genes are TRBV28 and TRBJ1-2, with 8 nucleotides matching TRBD1. Trimming removed 5 bases from V and 2 bases from J; junction bases left unmatched: 10. Germline V CDR1 and CDR2: MDHEN, SYDVKM. This CDR3 has 16 residues. The CDR3 nucleotides are TGTGCCAGCAGTCCGCTCTCAGGGGGCGGAAACTATGGCTACACCTTC. Translated, it gives CASSPLSGGGNYGYTF.

This clone has a single count. The rearrangement joins TRBV4-2 to TRBJ1-5; 8 positions agree with TRBD1. Germline V CDR1 and CDR2: LGHNA, YNFKEQ. This CDR3 comprises 15 residues. V dropped 1 base and J dropped 4; count of bases not matched to a gene: 3. The CDR3, as DNA: TGTGCCAGCAGCCAAGCCAGGGGGCAAAATCAGCCCCAGCATTTT. It is translated as CASSQARGQNQPQHF.

V is TRBV6-5 and J is TRBJ2-2; 10 bases align to TRBD1. V trimming: 6 bases; J trimming: 4 bases; junction bases outside the gene matches: 5. The germline V gene has CDR1 MNHEY and CDR2 SVGAGI. CDR3 length: 15 amino acids. The CDR3: CASSDRGRGTGELFF. CDR3 sequence (DNA): TGTGCCAGCAGCGACAGGGGGCGAGGCACCGGGGAGCTGTTTTTT.

This clone has a single count. This rearrangement joins TRBV29-1 to TRBJ2-7; 9 nucleotides line up with TRBD2. CDR1 SQVTM and CDR2 ANQGSEA come from the germline V gene. The CDR3 is 13 residues long. Trimming removed 4 bases from V and 6 bases from J; junction bases left unmatched: 7. The CDR3 loop reads CSVVDSGGLEQYF. CDR3 nucleotide sequence: TGCAGCGTTGTGGATAGCGGGGGACTCGAGCAGTACTTC.

The rearrangement joins TRBV4-1 to TRBJ1-4; D is perhaps TRBD1 (6 bases). This CDR3 spans 15 amino acids. Trimming pared 4 bases from V and 0 bases from J, leaving 9 bases between. The germline V gene has CDR1 MGHRA and CDR2 YSYEKL. The CDR3 protein is CASSRGPTTNEKLFF. The CDR3 DNA is TGCGCCAGCAGCCGGGGGCCTACAACTAATGAAAAACTGTTTTTT.

The CDR3 sequence: CATSDLSLAGNTGELFF. The CDR3 DNA reads TGTGCCACCAGTGATTTGTCACTAGCGGGCAACACCGGGGAGCTGTTTTTT. The chain links TRBV24-1 to TRBJ2-2; 9 bases align to TRBD2. Germline CDR1 KGHDR, CDR2 SFDVKD. J was trimmed by 2 bases and V by 0 bases; bases with no gene match: 3. CDR3 length: 17 amino acids.

The V call is TRBV18, the J call TRBJ1-2; 8 positions match TRBD1. V lost 2 bases to trimming and J lost 0 bases; unmatched junction nucleotides: 5. Germline loops: CDR1 KGHSH, CDR2 LQKENI. This CDR3 has 16 amino acids. The CDR3 reads CASSPAGQGANYGYTF. The CDR3 coding sequence is TGTGCCAGCTCACCAGCCGGACAGGGAGCTAACTATGGCTACACCTTC.